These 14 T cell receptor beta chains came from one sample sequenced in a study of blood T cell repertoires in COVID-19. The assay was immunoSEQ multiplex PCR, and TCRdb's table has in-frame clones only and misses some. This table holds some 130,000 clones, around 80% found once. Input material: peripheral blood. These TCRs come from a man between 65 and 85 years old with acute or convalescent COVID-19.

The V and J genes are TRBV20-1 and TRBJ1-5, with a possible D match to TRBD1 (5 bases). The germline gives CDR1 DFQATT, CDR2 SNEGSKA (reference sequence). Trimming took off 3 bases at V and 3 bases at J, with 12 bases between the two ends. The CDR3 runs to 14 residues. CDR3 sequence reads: CSASPGGSNQPQHF. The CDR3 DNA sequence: TGCAGTGCTAGTCCTGGGGGGTCCAATCAGCCCCAGCATTTT.

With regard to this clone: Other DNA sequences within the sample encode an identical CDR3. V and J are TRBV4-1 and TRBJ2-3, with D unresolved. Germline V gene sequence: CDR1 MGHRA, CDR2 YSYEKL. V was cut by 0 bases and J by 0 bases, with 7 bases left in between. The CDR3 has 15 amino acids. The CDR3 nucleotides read TGCGCCAGCAGCCAAGATGGTCAGAGCACAGATACGCAGTATTTT. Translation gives CASSQDGQSTDTQYF.

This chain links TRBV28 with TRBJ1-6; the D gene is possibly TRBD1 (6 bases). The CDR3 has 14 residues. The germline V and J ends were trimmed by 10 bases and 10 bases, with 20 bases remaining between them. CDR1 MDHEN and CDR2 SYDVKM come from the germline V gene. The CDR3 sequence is CAIRSGVNKSPLHF. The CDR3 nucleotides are TGTGCCATCCGATCAGGGGTTAACAAGTCACCCCTCCACTTT.

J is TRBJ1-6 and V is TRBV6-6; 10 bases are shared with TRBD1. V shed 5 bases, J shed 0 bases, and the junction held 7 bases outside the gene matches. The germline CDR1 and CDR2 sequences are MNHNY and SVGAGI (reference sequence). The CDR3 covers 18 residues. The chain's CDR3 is CASSRTGGRSSYNSPLHF. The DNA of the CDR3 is TGTGCCAGCAGTCGGACAGGGGGGAGAAGCTCCTATAATTCACCCCTCCACTTT.

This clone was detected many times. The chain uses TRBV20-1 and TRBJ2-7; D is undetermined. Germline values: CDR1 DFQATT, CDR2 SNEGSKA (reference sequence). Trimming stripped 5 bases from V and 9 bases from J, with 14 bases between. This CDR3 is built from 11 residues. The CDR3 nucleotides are TGCAGTGCTGTCACTAAACTCGGGCAGTACTTC. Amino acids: CSAVTKLGQYF.

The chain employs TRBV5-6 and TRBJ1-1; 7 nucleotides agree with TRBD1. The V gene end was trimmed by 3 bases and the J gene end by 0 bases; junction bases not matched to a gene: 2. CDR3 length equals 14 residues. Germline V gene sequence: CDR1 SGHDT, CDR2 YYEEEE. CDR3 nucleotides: TGTGCCAGCAGCTACAGGGGCCTGAACACTGAAGCTTTCTTT. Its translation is CASSYRGLNTEAFF.

The CDR3 DNA follows: TGTGCCAGCAGTGAACGGTATGAAGCTTTCTTT. Protein: CASSERYEAFF. The chain uses TRBV2 and TRBJ1-1; D call uncertain. V lost 2 bases to trimming and J lost 7 bases, with 5 bases between them. This CDR3 has 11 amino acids. Germline assignment: CDR1 SNHLY and CDR2 FYNNEI. The complete variable domain, with remaining parts taken from reference TRBV2 and TRBJ1-1, reads EPEVTQTPSHQVTQMGQEVILRCVPISNHLYFYWYRQILGQKVEFLVSFYNNEISEKSEIFDDQFSVERPDGSNFTLKIRSTKLEDSAMYFCASSERYEAFFGQGTRLTVV.

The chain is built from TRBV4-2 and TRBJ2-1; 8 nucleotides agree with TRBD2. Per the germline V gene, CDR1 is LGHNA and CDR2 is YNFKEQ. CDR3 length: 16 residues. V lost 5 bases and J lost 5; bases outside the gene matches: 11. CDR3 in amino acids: CASSSPGTRLNNEQFF. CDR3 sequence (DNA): TGTGCCAGCAGCAGCCCCGGGACTAGGTTAAACAATGAGCAGTTCTTC.

The CDR3 region has the DNA TGTGCCACCAGGGGGGGAGGAGGGATCAATCGGTATAATTCACCCCTCCACTTT. It translates to CATRGGGGINRYNSPLHF. The V call is TRBV24-1, the J call TRBJ1-6, with D tentatively TRBD1 (5 bases). CDR3 length: 18 residues. V was clipped by 7 bases and J by 4 bases, with 22 bases between them. The germline gives CDR1 KGHDR, CDR2 SFDVKD.

CDR3 bases: TGTGCCAGCAGTCCGCCCGGTTCCCACCTCGATACGCAGTATTTT. Protein: CASSPPGSHLDTQYF. The J gene is TRBJ2-3, the V gene TRBV6-1; D not certain. This CDR3 contains 15 residues. The ends were cut back, 5 bases at V and 6 bases at J, with 18 bases in the middle. Germline assignment: CDR1 MNHNS and CDR2 SASEGT.

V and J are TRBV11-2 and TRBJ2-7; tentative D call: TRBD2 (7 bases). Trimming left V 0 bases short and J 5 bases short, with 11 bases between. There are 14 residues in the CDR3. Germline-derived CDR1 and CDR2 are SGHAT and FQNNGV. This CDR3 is CASSLEGGLDEQYF. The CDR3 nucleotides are TGTGCCAGCAGCTTAGAGGGGGGGCTAGACGAGCAGTACTTC.

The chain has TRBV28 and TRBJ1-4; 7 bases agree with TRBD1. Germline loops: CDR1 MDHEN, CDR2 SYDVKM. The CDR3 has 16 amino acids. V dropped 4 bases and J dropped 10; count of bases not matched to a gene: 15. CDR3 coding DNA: TGTGCCAGCAGTTCAGCCGGGACAGCCGAGAAAGGAAAACTGTTTTTT. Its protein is CASSSAGTAEKGKLFF.

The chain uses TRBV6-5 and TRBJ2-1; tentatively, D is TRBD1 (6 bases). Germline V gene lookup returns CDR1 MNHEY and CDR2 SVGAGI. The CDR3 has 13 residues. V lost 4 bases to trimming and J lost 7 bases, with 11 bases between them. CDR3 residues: CASSSRGMNEQFF. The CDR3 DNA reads TGTGCCAGCAGTTCCAGGGGAATGAATGAGCAGTTCTTC.

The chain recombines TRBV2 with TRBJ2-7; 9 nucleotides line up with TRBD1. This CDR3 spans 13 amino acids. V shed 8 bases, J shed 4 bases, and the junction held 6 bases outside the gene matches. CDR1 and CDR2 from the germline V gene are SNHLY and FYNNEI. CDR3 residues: CASLRDREYEQYF. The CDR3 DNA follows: TGTGCCAGCCTCCGGGACAGGGAGTACGAGCAGTACTTC. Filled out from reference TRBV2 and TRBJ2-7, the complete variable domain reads EPEVTQTPSHQVTQMGQEVILRCVPISNHLYFYWYRQILGQKVEFLVSFYNNEISEKSEIFDDQFSVERPDGSNFTLKIRSTKLEDSAMYFCASLRDREYEQYFGPGTRLTVT.